The text below deals with one T cell receptor beta chain. Germline CDR1 reads SEHNR; CDR2 reads FQNEAQ (reference sequence). The CDR3 has 15 amino acids. V dropped 7 bases and J dropped 4; count of bases not matched to a gene: 12. This sample stems from a study of control samples from healthy donors and cancer patients. Sequencing used immunoSEQ multiplex PCR; TCRdb keeps in-frame clones, though not all of them. This table holds 150,000 to 200,000 clones, 90% found once. What was sequenced was blood. V is TRBV7-9 and J is TRBJ2-7; 8 nucleotides match TRBD2. The source of this sequence is a woman in her forties or fifties in good health. CDR3 in amino acids: CASNGGGPLLYEQYF. In nucleotides, the CDR3 is TGTGCCAGCAACGGCGGGGGGCCCCTACTTTACGAGCAGTACTTC. Based on the CDR3 plus reference TRBV7-9 and TRBJ2-7, the full variable domain is DTGVSQNPRHKITKRGQNVTFRCDPISEHNRLYWYRQTLGQGPEFLTYFQNEAQLEKSRLLSDRFSAERPKGSFSTLEIQRTEQGDSAMYLCASNGGGPLLYEQYFGPGTRLTVT.